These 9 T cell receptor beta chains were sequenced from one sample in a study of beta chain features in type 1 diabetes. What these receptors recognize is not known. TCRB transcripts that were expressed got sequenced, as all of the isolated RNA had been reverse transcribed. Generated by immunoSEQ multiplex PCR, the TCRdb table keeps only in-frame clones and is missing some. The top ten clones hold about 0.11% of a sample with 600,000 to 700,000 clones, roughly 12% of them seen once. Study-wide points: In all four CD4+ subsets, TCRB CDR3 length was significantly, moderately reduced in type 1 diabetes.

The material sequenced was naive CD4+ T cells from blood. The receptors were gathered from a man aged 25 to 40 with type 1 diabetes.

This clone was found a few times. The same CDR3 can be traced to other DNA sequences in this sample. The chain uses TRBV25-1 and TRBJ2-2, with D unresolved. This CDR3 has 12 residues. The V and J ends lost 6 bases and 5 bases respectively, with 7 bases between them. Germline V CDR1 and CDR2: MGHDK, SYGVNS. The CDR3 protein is CASRGNTGELFF. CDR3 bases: TGTGCCAGCAGAGGAAATACCGGGGAGCTGTTTTTT.

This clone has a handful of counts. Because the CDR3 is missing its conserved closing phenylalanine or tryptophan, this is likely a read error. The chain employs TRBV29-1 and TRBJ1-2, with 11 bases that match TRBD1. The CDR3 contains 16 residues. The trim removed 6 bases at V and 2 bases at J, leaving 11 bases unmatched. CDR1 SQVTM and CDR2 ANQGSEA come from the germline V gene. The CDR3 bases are TGCAGCGTGGATAAAGGACAGGGGGCGTTGAACTATGGCTACACCTCC. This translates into CSVDKGQGALNYGYTS.

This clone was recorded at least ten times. CDR3 protein: CASSQGRQGTGEKLFF. CDR3 coding DNA: TGTGCCAGCTCACAAGGACGGCAGGGGACGGGTGAAAAACTGTTTTTT. V usage is TRBV18 and J usage is TRBJ1-4; possibly TRBD1 for D (6 bases). V dropped 4 bases and J dropped 7 bases, with 19 bases sitting between them. The CDR3 covers 16 residues. CDR1 KGHSH and CDR2 LQKENI come from the germline V gene. Full variable domain (outside the CDR3, taken from reference TRBV18 and TRBJ1-4): NAGVMQNPRHLVRRRGQEARLRCSPMKGHSHVYWYRQLPEEGLKFMVYLQKENIIDESGMPKERFSAEFPKEGPSILRIQQVVRGDSAAYFCASSQGRQGTGEKLFFGSGTQLSVL.

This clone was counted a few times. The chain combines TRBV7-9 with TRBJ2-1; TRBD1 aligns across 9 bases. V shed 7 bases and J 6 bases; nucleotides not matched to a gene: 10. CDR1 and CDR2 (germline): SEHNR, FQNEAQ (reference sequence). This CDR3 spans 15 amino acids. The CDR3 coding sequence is TGTGCCAGCAACCCCGGGACAGGGTGGGGCAATGAGCAGTTCTTC. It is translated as CASNPGTGWGNEQFF.

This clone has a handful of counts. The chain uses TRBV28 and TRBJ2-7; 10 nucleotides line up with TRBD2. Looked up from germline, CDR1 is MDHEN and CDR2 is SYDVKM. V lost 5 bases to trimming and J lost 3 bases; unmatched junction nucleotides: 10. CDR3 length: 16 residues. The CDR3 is CASSTLLLAGNYEQYF. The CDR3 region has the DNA TGTGCCAGCAGTACCCTTCTACTAGCGGGGAACTACGAGCAGTACTTC. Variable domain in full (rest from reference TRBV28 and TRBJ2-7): DVKVTQSSRYLVKRTGEKVFLECVQDMDHENMFWYRQDPGLGLRLIYFSYDVKMKEKGDIPEGYSVSREKKERFSLILESASTNQTSMYLCASSTLLLAGNYEQYFGPGTRLTVT.

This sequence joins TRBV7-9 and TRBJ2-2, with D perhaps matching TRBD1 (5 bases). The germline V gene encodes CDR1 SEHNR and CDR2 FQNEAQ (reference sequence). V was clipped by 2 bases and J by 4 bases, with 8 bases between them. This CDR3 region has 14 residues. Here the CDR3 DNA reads TGTGCCAGCAGCTTAATCAGGGTCACCGGGGAGCTGTTTTTT. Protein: CASSLIRVTGELFF.

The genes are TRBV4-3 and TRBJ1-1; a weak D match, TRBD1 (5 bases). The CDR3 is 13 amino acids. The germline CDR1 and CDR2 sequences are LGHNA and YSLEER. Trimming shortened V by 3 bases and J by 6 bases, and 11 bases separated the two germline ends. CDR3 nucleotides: TGCGCCAGCAGCCATTACGAGGGGTCTGAAGCTTTCTTT. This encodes CASSHYEGSEAFF.

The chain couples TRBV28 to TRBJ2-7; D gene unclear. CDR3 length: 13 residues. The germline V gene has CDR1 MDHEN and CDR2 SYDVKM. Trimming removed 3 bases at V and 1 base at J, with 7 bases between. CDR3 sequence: CASSFGHSYEQYF. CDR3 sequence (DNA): TGTGCCAGCAGTTTCGGTCATTCCTACGAGCAGTACTTC.

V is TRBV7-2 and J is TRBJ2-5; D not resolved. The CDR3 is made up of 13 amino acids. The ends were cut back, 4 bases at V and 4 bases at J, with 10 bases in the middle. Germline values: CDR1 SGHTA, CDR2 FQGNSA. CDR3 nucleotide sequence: TGTGCCAGCAGCTCCGGGTGGGTAGAGACCCAGTACTTC. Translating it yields CASSSGWVETQYF.